The rows below give T cell receptor beta chains drawn from one sample of a study of cytomegalovirus exposure and HLA in healthy donors. Profiled with immunoSEQ multiplex PCR; TCRdb holds only in-frame clones, not every one. Here the sample spans under 150,000 clones, 8.9% being singletons. What was sequenced was PBMCs. Receptors were obtained from a woman aged 40 to 49 in good health and CMV-seropositive. CDR3s include the opening cysteine and the closing phenylalanine or tryptophan. Each record gives: D gene, clone size, V gene, J gene, CDR3 DNA, CDR3 protein. A D gene is named only where the DNA matches it firmly. Rows may omit the clone size; those that give it use once, few, many or a size class.

.	.	TRBV5-1	TRBJ1-1	TGCGCCAGCAGCTTAGAGGGCAGCAGATTGAACACTGAAGCTTTCTTT	CASSLEGSRLNTEAFF
.	.	TRBV19	TRBJ1-1	TGTGCCAGTACCCCAAGGTCCAGACCGGGAGCTGAAGCTTTCTTT	CASTPRSRPGAEAFF
TRBD1	few	TRBV7-9	TRBJ2-1	TGTGCCAGCAGCTTAGACCTTTCGGACAGGGGGTTCTTC	CASSLDLSDRGFF
.	few	TRBV6-5	TRBJ2-1	TGTGCCAGCAGTTACTCGAACGCGGACAATGAGCAGTTCTTC	CASSYSNADNEQFF
TRBD1	few	TRBV5-4	TRBJ1-1	TGTGCCAGCAGCTTGGCAGGGGACAGGACGGAGGCTTTCTTT	CASSLAGDRTEAFF
.	few	TRBV27	TRBJ2-7	TGTGCCAGCAGTTCCGGGACACACTACGAGCAGTACTTC	CASSSGTHYEQYF
.	.	TRBV6-4	TRBJ1-1	TGTGCCAGCAGTGACTCACTCAACACTGAAGCTTTCTTT	CASSDSLNTEAFF
TRBD1	.	TRBV5-5	TRBJ2-7	TGTGCCAGCAGCTTGGAAGGGGGCGGTTCCTACGAGCAGTACTTC	CASSLEGGGSYEQYF
.	few	TRBV19	TRBJ2-5	TGTGCCAGTAGTAAGGGACACGAGACCCAGTACTTC	CASSKGHETQYF
TRBD1	.	TRBV7-2	TRBJ1-1	TGTGCCAGCAGCTTAACCGGGACAGCAAACACTGAAGCTTTCTTT	CASSLTGTANTEAFF
.	few	TRBV19	TRBJ1-5	TGTGCCAGTAGTATGACCCAGAGGGAGAATCAGCCCCAGCATTTT	CASSMTQRENQPQHF
.	few	TRBV15	TRBJ1-2	TGTGCCACCAGCAGGGGAGGGGACTATGGCTACACCTTC	CATSRGGDYGYTF
TRBD2	few	TRBV7-9	TRBJ2-1	TGTGCCAGCAGCTCTGCCCCGACTAGCGGGGGGGCCAATGAGCAGTTCTTC	CASSSAPTSGGANEQFF
TRBD2	few	TRBV4-3	TRBJ2-5	TGCGCCAGCAGCCCCGGTGGCGGGGGTTTAGAGACCCAGTACTTC	CASSPGGGGLETQYF
TRBD1	.	TRBV15	TRBJ2-2	TGTGCCACCAGCTGGGGACAGAGCATTACGGGGGAGCTGTTTTTT	CATSWGQSITGELFF
.	few	TRBV6-5	TRBJ1-2	TGTGCCAGCAGTCCGCAGGGGCTCTATGGCTACACCTTC	CASSPQGLYGYTF
.	few	TRBV7-2	TRBJ2-3	TGTGCCAGCAGCCCCCGGAGGGGCCCCACAGATACGCAGTATTTT	CASSPRRGPTDTQYF
TRBD1	few	TRBV4-2	TRBJ2-2	TGTGCCAGCAGCCAAGAAGGACAGGGTCCCGGGGAGCTGTTTTTT	CASSQEGQGPGELFF
TRBD1	.	TRBV11-2	TRBJ1-2	TGTGCCAGCAGCTTAGCACAGGGGGCTGGTGACTATGGCTACACCTTC	CASSLAQGAGDYGYTF
.	few	TRBV27	TRBJ1-2	TGTGCCAGCAGGGGATTCGACAGGACCTATGGCTACACCTTC	CASRGFDRTYGYTF